This paragraph covers one TCR beta chain sequence. No antigen is known for it. This entry is derived from a study of blood T cells in healthy people across ages. Overall study: Through template switching, about one barcoded beta molecule was captured per two T cells, as measured in model experiments. Study-wide points: Because donor CMV status was unknown, expanded clonotype changes were possibly confounded.

Combining a sample-barcoded 5' primer with a J-beta primer mix, a second PCR ran for roughly 7 to 12 cycles. TCRdb re-analysed the 5' RACE reads in MiXCR, keeping a single row per CDR3 protein. The top ten hold around 49% of the sample, which has approximately 360,000 distinct CDR3 sequences, 52% seen once. The sample was blood. The receptor was derived from a man in his sixties in good health.

The CDR3 protein is CASSSAQGAKNIQYF. In DNA form, the CDR3 reads TGTGCCAGCTCCTCCGCGCAGGGTGCCAAAAACATTCAGTACTTC. The chain recombines TRBV7-9 with TRBJ2-4, with a tentative D call TRBD1 (5 bases). Germline loops: CDR1 SEHNR, CDR2 FQNEAQ (reference sequence). The germline V and J ends were trimmed by 8 bases and 1 base, with 15 bases remaining between them. The CDR3 has 15 amino acids.